The present TCR beta chain was sequenced within a study of T cell changes during pregnancy in multiple sclerosis. Using immunoSEQ multiplex PCR, the repertoire was profiled, and TCRdb retains in-frame clones only, with some absent. In the table there are 45,000 to 70,000 clones, 92% of which are singletons. This CDR3 contains 16 residues. V was clipped by 1 base and J by 2 bases, with 15 bases between them. CDR1 is SGHRS and CDR2 is YFSETQ in the germline V gene. The sample here was CD4+ T cells from peripheral blood mononuclear cells, taken in the second trimester of pregnancy. The chain links TRBV5-1 to TRBJ1-2; tentatively, D is TRBD1 (5 bases). The TCR comes from a female donor with multiple sclerosis, enrolled in a pregnancy study. CDR3 amino acids: CASSLTPPGGNYGYTF. As DNA, the CDR3 is TGCGCCAGCAGCTTGACCCCGCCCGGGGGGAACTATGGCTACACCTTC.